This TCR beta chain is from a study of T cell clonality in common variable immunodeficiency. Sequencing input was equivalent genomic DNA from CVID and controls. Libraries were prepared by immunoSEQ multiplex PCR; TCRdb keeps only in-frame clonotypes and omits some of them. The repertoire has some 54,000 clones, none seen only once; the ten largest take 2% to 2.5%. There are many counts of this clone. Its antigen is unidentified. The sequence runs out 3 residues before the end of the CDR3; the remainder is reconstructed from the germline J gene. Whole-study findings and limits: CVID patient heterogeneity limited repertoire-clinical complication correlations. T cell subpopulation sequencing would be needed to explain CVID clonality.

V was trimmed by 3 bases and J by 0 bases, leaving 14 bases between them. CDR1 and CDR2 (germline): SNHLY, FYNNEI. The CDR3 length is 16 residues. Material: peripheral blood mononuclear cells. The origin of this receptor is a person aged 18 to 75 in good health. J is TRBJ1-1 and V is TRBV2; D perhaps matches TRBD1 (6 bases). CDR3 DNA, as far as it was read: TGTGCCAGCAGTGATCTGGGGGCGGGGGTGAACACTGAA. This gives the protein CASSDLGAGVNTE. The full CDR3 is CASSDLGAGVNTEAFF.